These 24 T cell receptor beta chains were sequenced from one sample in a study of cytomegalovirus exposure and HLA in healthy donors. The PCR had 60 Vbeta and 13 Jbeta primers. Measured with immunoSEQ multiplex PCR; TCRdb has only the in-frame clones, and not every one. Among roughly 120,000 clones listed, over 60% were seen once. Sample: PBMCs. The receptors stem from a man aged 30 to 45 in good health and CMV-seropositive.

The gene calls are TRBV28 and TRBJ2-7; perhaps TRBD1 as D (5 bases). The CDR3 length is 15 residues. The germline V gene encodes CDR1 MDHEN and CDR2 SYDVKM. Trimming shortened V by 5 bases and J by 3 bases, and 17 bases separated the two germline ends. CDR3 sequence reads: CASSHPVDSFYEQYF. The DNA of the CDR3 is TGTGCCAGCAGTCACCCTGTCGACAGCTTCTACGAGCAGTACTTC.

The J gene is TRBJ2-7, the V gene TRBV19; TRBD1 matches 7 bases. Germline V CDR1 and CDR2: LNHDA, SQIVND (reference sequence). Trimming removed 5 bases from V and 7 bases from J; junction bases left unmatched: 8. The CDR3 covers 13 residues. The chain's CDR3 is CASSPYRGREQYF. The CDR3 nucleotides read TGTGCCAGTAGTCCTTACAGGGGCCGTGAGCAGTACTTC.

The chain has TRBV4-1 and TRBJ1-3, with 7 bases identical to TRBD1. The germline gives CDR1 MGHRA, CDR2 YSYEKL. The CDR3 totals 18 residues. V shed 5 bases and J 0 bases; nucleotides not matched to a gene: 13. CDR3 nucleotide sequence: TGCGCCAGCAGCGCCCAAGGGGGCGCAGCGAGCTCTGGAAACACCATATATTTT. Translation gives CASSAQGGAASSGNTIYF.

The V and J genes are TRBV7-3 and TRBJ2-1; D is undetermined. Germline CDR1 SGHTA, CDR2 FQGTGA. CDR3 length equals 12 residues. Trimming cost V 5 bases and J 3 bases, with 5 bases left between them. CDR3 sequence: CASSLLYNEQFF. In nucleotides, the CDR3 is TGTGCCAGCAGCCTCCTCTACAATGAGCAGTTCTTC.

The chain has TRBV27 and TRBJ2-2; 9 nucleotides match TRBD1. Trimming took 3 bases from V and 0 from J; bases not matched to a gene: 2. Germline CDR1 is MNHEY and CDR2 is SMNVEV (reference sequence). The length of the CDR3 is 16 residues. The CDR3 sequence: CASSFWDRANTGELFF. In DNA form, the CDR3 reads TGTGCCAGCAGTTTCTGGGACAGGGCGAACACCGGGGAGCTGTTTTTT.

The chain employs TRBV6-5 and TRBJ1-2; the D is unclear. Germline CDR1 and CDR2: MNHEY and SVGAGI. The germline V and J ends were trimmed by 0 bases and 4 bases, with 15 bases remaining between them. The CDR3 consists of 16 residues. CDR3 amino acids: CASSYSPARGSYGYTF. CDR3 DNA sequence: TGTGCCAGCAGTTACTCACCAGCCCGAGGTTCCTATGGCTACACCTTC.

The chain couples TRBV15 to TRBJ1-5, with D maybe TRBD1 (5 bases). CDR1 LNHNV and CDR2 YYDKDF come from the germline V gene (reference sequence). Trimming shortened V by 1 base and J by 2 bases, and 9 bases separated the two germline ends. The CDR3 is 15 amino acids. The CDR3 is CATSRGGGGNQPQHF. The CDR3 region has the DNA TGTGCCACCAGCAGAGGGGGCGGGGGCAATCAGCCCCAGCATTTT.

The V gene is TRBV10-3, the J gene TRBJ2-5, with a weak D call TRBD2 (6 bases). Trimming pared 4 bases from V and 2 bases from J, leaving 14 bases between. CDR1 is ENHRY, CDR2 SYGVKD, per germline. There are 15 residues in the CDR3. The CDR3 is CAISVGGYRQETQYF. In nucleotides, the CDR3 is TGTGCCATCAGTGTGGGGGGTTATAGACAAGAGACCCAGTACTTC.

J is TRBJ2-7 and V is TRBV9; TRBD2 agrees at 7 bases. The ends lost 4 bases at V and 6 bases at J; junction bases unmatched: 13. This CDR3 has 15 residues. CDR1 and CDR2 (germline): SGDLS, YYNGEE. CDR3 loop: CASSPAGWGGSEQYF. DNA for the CDR3: TGTGCCAGCAGCCCCGCGGGATGGGGCGGGAGCGAGCAGTACTTC.

This clone was counted between two and nine times. CDR3 DNA: TGTGCCAGCAGCACGACAGAGTATGGCTACACCTTC. This translates into CASSTTEYGYTF. The rearrangement joins TRBV7-9 to TRBJ1-2; D possibly corresponds to TRBD1 (5 bases). Germline V gives CDR1 SEHNR, CDR2 FQNEAQ (reference sequence). V was pared by 5 bases and J by 5 bases, with 9 bases between. This CDR3 spans 12 amino acids.

This chain uses TRBV5-1 with TRBJ1-4; TRBD1 is a possible D gene (5 bases). The V gene lost 0 bases and the J gene lost 8 bases, with 14 bases spanning the gap. The CDR3 sequence is 15 residues long. Per the germline V gene, CDR1 is SGHRS and CDR2 is YFSETQ. CDR3 loop: CASSLEGAQREKLFF. In DNA, the CDR3 is TGCGCCAGCAGCTTGGAAGGGGCTCAGAGGGAAAAACTGTTTTTT. The whole variable domain, filled in from reference TRBV5-1 and TRBJ1-4, reads KAGVTQTPRYLIKTRGQQVTLSCSPISGHRSVSWYQQTPGQGLQFLFEYFSETQRNKGNFPGRFSGRQFSNSRSEMNVSTLELGDSALYLCASSLEGAQREKLFFGSGTQLSVL.

The table lists this clone with a count of one. The V call is TRBV4-1, the J call TRBJ1-5, with D possibly being TRBD1 (5 bases). CDR1 is MGHRA and CDR2 is YSYEKL in the germline V gene. V was pared by 4 bases and J by 6 bases, with 22 bases between. This CDR3 spans 17 amino acids. The CDR3 DNA follows: TGCGCCAGCAGCCCGGGTGGGGCCAGGTCACCCATTCAGCCCCAGCATTTT. It yields the protein CASSPGGARSPIQPQHF.

The chain uses TRBV13 and TRBJ2-3, with D possibly matching TRBD2 (6 bases). This CDR3 spans 15 amino acids. Germline V CDR1 and CDR2: PRHDT, FYEKMQ (reference sequence). V lost 2 bases and J lost 1, with 10 bases in between. CDR3 sequence (DNA): TGTGCCAGCAGCTTATCGGGGGAGGGCACAGATACGCAGTATTTT. Residues: CASSLSGEGTDTQYF.

The rearrangement uses TRBV29-1 and TRBJ1-4, with D unclear. There are 14 residues in the CDR3. Deletions cut 2 bases from V and 0 bases from J, with 7 bases between. Germline V gives CDR1 SQVTM, CDR2 ANQGSEA. The CDR3 region is CSVENTATNEKLFF. The CDR3 DNA sequence: TGCAGCGTTGAAAACACAGCAACTAATGAAAAACTGTTTTTT.

The chain uses TRBV7-9 and TRBJ2-1; D is ambiguous. The V gene lost 6 bases and the J gene lost 0 bases, with 12 bases spanning the gap. This CDR3 contains 15 residues. Germline V gene lookup returns CDR1 SEHNR and CDR2 FQNEAQ (reference sequence). The CDR3 DNA follows: TGTGCCAGCAGTCCAGTGGGCAGCTCCTACAATGAGCAGTTCTTC. Its protein is CASSPVGSSYNEQFF.

The V gene is TRBV6-1, the J gene TRBJ2-5; D is unclear. Germline assignment: CDR1 MNHNS and CDR2 SASEGT. The length of the CDR3 is 14 residues. Trimming took off 2 bases at V and 1 base at J, with 8 bases between the two ends. In nucleotides, the CDR3 is TGTGCCAGCAGTGAATCCCTTATCCAAGAGACCCAGTACTTC. It yields the protein CASSESLIQETQYF.

This clone was seen a few times. Other DNA sequences in this sample translate to the same CDR3. The CDR3 reads CASSFPDRPNTEAFF. CDR3 in DNA: TGTGCCAGCAGCTTTCCGGACAGACCAAACACTGAAGCTTTCTTT. The J gene is TRBJ1-1, the V gene TRBV7-9; perhaps TRBD1 as D (6 bases). CDR1 is SEHNR, CDR2 FQNEAQ, per germline (reference sequence). The CDR3 spans 15 residues. Trimming took 3 bases from V and 2 from J, leaving 13 bases between them.

This chain uses TRBV4-1 with TRBJ1-5, with TRBD1 identical over 8 bases. Trimming took 4 bases from V and 7 from J; bases not matched to a gene: 3. The CDR3 runs 13 residues. Germline V gene data show CDR1 as MGHRA and CDR2 as YSYEKL. The chain's CDR3 is CASSRRQGQPQHF. Written as DNA, the CDR3 is TGCGCCAGCAGCCGTAGACAGGGGCAGCCCCAGCATTTT.

V usage is TRBV6-1 and J usage is TRBJ2-7; TRBD1 might be the D (5 bases). The V end was cut by 0 bases, the J end by 2 bases, with 14 bases between. CDR3 length: 16 residues. Looked up from germline, CDR1 is MNHNS and CDR2 is SASEGT. The CDR3, as DNA: TGTGCCAGCAGTGAAGCGCAGGGTGGCTACACCTACGAGCAGTACTTC. Its translation: CASSEAQGGYTYEQYF.

The V gene is TRBV5-6, the J gene TRBJ1-1; D is unresolved. The CDR3 loop spans 13 amino acids. The germline V gene encodes CDR1 SGHDT and CDR2 YYEEEE. The germline V and J ends were trimmed by 3 bases and 4 bases, with 10 bases remaining between them. This CDR3 is CASSWGVGTEAFF. DNA for the CDR3: TGTGCCAGCAGCTGGGGAGTAGGCACTGAAGCTTTCTTT.

This chain connects TRBV9 to TRBJ2-2, with TRBD2 matching over 12 bases. The V and J ends lost 4 bases and 7 bases, in that order; junction bases with no gene match: 8. Germline V gives CDR1 SGDLS, CDR2 YYNGEE. The CDR3 length is 16 residues. The CDR3 nucleotides read TGTGCCAGCAGCCCGACTAGCGGGGGAACGGGCGGGGAGCTGTTTTTT. Translation gives CASSPTSGGTGGELFF.

The J gene is TRBJ2-1, the V gene TRBV19, with 9 bases aligning to TRBD1. Trimming cost V 5 bases and J 9 bases; bases outside gene matches: 8. This CDR3 is 14 amino acids long. Germline V lookup: CDR1 LNHDA, CDR2 SQIVND (reference sequence). The CDR3 region has the DNA TGTGCCAGTAGTCCTGGGACAGGGTATCGTGAGCAGTTCTTC. Protein product: CASSPGTGYREQFF.

This sequence joins TRBV2 and TRBJ1-1; 7 bases align to TRBD1. The CDR3 is 15 amino acids. With V trimmed by 8 bases and J by 0 bases, 9 bases remained unmatched. Germline V gene data show CDR1 as SNHLY and CDR2 as FYNNEI. In nucleotides, the CDR3 is TGTGCCAGCGGACTCACGGGACAGCTGAACACTGAAGCTTTCTTT. It yields the protein CASGLTGQLNTEAFF.

CDR3 region: CASSYSVGTGVAEQYF. The CDR3, as DNA: TGTGCCAGCAGTTACTCGGTGGGGACAGGGGTCGCGGAGCAGTACTTC. The chain carries TRBV6-6 and TRBJ2-7; 10 bases match TRBD1. The germline CDR1 and CDR2 sequences are MNHNY and SVGAGI (reference sequence). This CDR3 is built from 16 residues. The V and J ends lost 0 bases and 7 bases, in that order; junction bases with no gene match: 9.